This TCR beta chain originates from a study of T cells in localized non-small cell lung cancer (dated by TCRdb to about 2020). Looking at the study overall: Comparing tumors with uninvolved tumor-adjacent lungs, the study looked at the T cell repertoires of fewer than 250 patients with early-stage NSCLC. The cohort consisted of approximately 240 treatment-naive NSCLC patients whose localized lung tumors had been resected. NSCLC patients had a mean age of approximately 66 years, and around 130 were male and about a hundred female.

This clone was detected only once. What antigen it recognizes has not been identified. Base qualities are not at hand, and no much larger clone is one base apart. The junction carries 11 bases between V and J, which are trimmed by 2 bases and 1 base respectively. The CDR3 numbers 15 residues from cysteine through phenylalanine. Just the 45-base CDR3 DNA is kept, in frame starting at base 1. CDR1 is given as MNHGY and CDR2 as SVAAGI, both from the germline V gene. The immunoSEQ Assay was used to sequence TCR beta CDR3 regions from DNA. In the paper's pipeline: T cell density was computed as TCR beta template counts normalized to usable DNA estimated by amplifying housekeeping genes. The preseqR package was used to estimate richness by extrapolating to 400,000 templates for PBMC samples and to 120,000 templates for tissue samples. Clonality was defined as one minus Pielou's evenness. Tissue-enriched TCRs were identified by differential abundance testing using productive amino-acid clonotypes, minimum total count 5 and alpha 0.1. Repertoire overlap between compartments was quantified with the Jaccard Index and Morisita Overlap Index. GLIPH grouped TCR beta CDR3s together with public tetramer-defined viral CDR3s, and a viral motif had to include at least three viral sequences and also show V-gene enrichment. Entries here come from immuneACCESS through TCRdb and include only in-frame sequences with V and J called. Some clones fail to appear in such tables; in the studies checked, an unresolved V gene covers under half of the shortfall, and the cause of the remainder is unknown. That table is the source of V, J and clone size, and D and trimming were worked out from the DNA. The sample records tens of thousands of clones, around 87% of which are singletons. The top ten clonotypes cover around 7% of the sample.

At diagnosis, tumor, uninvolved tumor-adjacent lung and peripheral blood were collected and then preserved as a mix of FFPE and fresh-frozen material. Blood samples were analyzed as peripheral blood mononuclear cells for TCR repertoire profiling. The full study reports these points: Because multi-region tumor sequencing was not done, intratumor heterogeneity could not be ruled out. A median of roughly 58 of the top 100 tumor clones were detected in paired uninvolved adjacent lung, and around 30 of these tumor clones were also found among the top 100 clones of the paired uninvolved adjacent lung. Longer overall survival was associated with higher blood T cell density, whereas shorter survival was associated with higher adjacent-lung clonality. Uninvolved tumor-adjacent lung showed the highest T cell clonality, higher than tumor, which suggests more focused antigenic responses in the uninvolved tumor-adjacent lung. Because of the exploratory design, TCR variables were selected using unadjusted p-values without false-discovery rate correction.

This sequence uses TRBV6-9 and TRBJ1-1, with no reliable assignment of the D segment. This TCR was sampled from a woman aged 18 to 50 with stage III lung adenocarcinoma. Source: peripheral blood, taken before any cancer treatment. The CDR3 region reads CASSYRGRRNTEAFF. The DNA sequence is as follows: TGTGCCAGCAGTTATCGTGGCCGAAGGAACACTGAAGCTTTCTTT.